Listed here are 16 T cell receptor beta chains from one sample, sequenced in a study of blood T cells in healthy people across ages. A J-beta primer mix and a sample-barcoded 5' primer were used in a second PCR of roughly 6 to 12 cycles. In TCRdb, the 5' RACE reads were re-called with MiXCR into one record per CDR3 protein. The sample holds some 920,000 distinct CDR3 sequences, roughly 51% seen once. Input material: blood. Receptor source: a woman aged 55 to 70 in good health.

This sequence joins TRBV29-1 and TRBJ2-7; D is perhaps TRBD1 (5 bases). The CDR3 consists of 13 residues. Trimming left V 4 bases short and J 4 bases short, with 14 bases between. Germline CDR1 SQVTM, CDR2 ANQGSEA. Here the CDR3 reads CSVGQGANYEQYF. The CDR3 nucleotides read TGCAGCGTTGGCCAGGGTGCTAATTACGAGCAGTACTTC.

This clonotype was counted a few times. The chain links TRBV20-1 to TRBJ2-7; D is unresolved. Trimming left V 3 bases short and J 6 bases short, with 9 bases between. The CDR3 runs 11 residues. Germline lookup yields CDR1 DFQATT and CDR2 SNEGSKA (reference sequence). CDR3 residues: CSARVWGEQYF. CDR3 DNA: TGCAGTGCTAGGGTCTGGGGCGAGCAGTACTTC.

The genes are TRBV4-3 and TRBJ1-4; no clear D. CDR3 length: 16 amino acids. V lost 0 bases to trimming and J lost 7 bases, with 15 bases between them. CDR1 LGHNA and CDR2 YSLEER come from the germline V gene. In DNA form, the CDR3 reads TGCGCCAGCAGCCAAGATCCTGGAGGTTTAAGTGAAAAACTGTTTTTT. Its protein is CASSQDPGGLSEKLFF.

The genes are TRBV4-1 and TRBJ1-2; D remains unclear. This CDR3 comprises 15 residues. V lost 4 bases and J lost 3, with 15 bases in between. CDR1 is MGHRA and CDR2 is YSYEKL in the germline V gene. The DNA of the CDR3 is TGCGCCAGCAGCCCCACCCGGACGGGATACTATGGCTACACCTTC. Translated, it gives CASSPTRTGYYGYTF.

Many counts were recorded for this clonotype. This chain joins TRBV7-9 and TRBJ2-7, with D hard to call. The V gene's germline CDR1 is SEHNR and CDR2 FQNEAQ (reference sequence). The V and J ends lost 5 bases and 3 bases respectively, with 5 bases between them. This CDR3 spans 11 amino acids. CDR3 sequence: CASSRNYEQYF. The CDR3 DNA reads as TGTGCCAGCAGCCGGAACTACGAGCAGTACTTC.

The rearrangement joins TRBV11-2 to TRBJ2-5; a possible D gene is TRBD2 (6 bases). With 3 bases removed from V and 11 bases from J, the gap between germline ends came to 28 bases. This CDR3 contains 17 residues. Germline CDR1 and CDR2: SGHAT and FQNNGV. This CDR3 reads CASSFYLAEGAYNEQYF. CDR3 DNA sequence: TGTGCCAGCAGCTTCTATTTGGCGGAGGGAGCCTACAATGAGCAGTACTTC. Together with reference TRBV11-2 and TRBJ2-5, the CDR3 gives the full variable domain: EAGVAQSPRYKIIEKRQSVAFWCNPISGHATLYWYQQILGQGPKLLIQFQNNGVVDDSQLPKDRFSAERLKGVDSTLKIQPAKLEDSAVYLCASSFYLAEGAYNEQYFGPGTRLLVL.

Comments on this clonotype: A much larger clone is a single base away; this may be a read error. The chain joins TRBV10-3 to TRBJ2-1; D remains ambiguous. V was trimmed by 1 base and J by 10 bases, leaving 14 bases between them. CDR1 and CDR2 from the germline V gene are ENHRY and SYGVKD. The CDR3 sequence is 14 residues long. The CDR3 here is CAISEFVKAYEQFF. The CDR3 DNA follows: TGTGCCATCAGTGAGTTTGTTAAGGCCTACGAGCAGTTCTTC.

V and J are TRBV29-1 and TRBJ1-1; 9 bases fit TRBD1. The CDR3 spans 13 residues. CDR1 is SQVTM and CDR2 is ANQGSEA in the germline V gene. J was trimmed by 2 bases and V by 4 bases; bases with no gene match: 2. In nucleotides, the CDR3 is TGCAGCGTTGGACAGGGGGGCAACACTGAAGCTTTCTTT. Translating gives CSVGQGGNTEAFF.

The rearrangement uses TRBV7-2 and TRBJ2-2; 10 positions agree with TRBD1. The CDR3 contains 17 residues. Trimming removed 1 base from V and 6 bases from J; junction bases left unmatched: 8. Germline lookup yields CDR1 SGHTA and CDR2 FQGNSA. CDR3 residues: CASSLVGTGVGSGELFF. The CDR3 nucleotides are TGTGCCAGCAGCTTAGTCGGGACAGGGGTCGGTTCCGGGGAGCTGTTTTTT.

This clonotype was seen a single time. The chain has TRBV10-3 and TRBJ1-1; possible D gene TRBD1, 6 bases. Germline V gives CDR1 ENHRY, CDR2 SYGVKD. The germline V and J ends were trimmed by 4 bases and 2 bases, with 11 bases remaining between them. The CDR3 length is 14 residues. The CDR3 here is CAISVYRDNTEAFF. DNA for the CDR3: TGTGCCATCAGTGTTTACAGGGATAACACTGAAGCTTTCTTT.

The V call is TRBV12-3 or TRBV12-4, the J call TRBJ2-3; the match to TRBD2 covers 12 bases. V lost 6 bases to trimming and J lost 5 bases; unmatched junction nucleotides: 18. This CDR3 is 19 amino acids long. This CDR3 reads CASSRSQAGLAGIGDTQYF. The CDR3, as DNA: TGTGCCAGCAGCCGTTCTCAAGCTGGACTAGCGGGAATCGGAGATACGCAGTATTTT.

The CDR3 spells CACGGRWSGELFF. As DNA, the CDR3 is TGTGCCTGCGGGGGGAGATGGAGCGGGGAGCTGTTTTTT. V gene TRBV30 combines with J gene TRBJ2-2; 7 bases line up with TRBD2. The germline gives CDR1 GTSNPN, CDR2 SVGIG (reference sequence). The CDR3 length is 13 residues. Trimming cost V 6 bases and J 7 bases; bases outside gene matches: 8.

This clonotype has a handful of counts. This CDR3 reads CASSLAQGLRETQYF. CDR3 in DNA: TGTGCCAGCAGCTTAGCGCAAGGTCTGAGAGAGACCCAGTACTTC. This sequence joins TRBV7-2 and TRBJ2-5, with D hard to call. The length of the CDR3 is 15 residues. Trimming stripped 0 bases from V and 4 bases from J, with 12 bases between. Looked up from germline, CDR1 is SGHTA and CDR2 is FQGNSA.

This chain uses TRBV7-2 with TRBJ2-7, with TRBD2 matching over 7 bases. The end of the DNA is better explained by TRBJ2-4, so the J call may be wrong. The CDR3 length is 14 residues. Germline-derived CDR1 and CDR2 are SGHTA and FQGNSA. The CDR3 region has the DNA TGTGCCAGCAGCTTAAGTACTAGCGCGAACATTCAGTACTTC. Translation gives CASSLSTSANIQYF.

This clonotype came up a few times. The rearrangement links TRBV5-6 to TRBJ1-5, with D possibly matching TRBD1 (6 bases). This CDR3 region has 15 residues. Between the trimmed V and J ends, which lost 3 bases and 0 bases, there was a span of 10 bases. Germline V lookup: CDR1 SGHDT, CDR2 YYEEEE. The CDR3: CASSSQGTSNQPQHF. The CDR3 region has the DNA TGTGCCAGCAGCTCACAGGGTACTAGCAATCAGCCCCAGCATTTT. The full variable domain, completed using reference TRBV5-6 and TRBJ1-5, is DAGVTQSPTHLIKTRGQQVTLRCSPKSGHDTVSWYQQALGQGPQFIFQYYEEEERQRGNFPDRFSGHQFPNYSSELNVNALLLGDSALYLCASSSQGTSNQPQHFGDGTRLSIL.

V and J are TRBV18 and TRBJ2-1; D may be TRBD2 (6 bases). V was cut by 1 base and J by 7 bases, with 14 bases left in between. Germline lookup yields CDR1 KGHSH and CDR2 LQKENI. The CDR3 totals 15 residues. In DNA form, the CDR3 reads TGTGCCAGCTCACCACGGGAGGAGGATGGGAATGAGCAGTTCTTC. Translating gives CASSPREEDGNEQFF.